The 32 T cell receptor beta chains below come from one sample, sequenced in a study of CD8+CD57+ T cells in acquired aplastic anemia. Profiles of TCR beta VDJ and CDR3 were generated from a genomic DNA template. MiXCR, run by TCRdb on the reads, gives a single entry per CDR3 protein. The data contain about 130,000 distinct CDR3 sequences, less than 45% of them seen just once; the ten biggest clones take up 8.4%. Sequencing was done on a sample of sorted CD4+, CD8+, or CD8+CD57+ T cells (not recorded which) from PBMCs. The receptors come from a human donor in good health, serving as a control.

V usage is TRBV19 and J usage is TRBJ2-2, with D uncertain. Germline-derived CDR1 and CDR2 are LNHDA and SQIVND (reference sequence). This CDR3 has 14 amino acids. Trimming took off 3 bases at V and 6 bases at J, with 11 bases between the two ends. This chain's CDR3 is CASSMGRYAGELFF. Here the CDR3 DNA reads TGTGCCAGTAGTATGGGTCGGTACGCCGGGGAGCTGTTTTTT.

J is TRBJ2-7 and V is TRBV10-3; D might be TRBD1 (6 bases). Per germline, CDR1 ENHRY and CDR2 SYGVKD. The CDR3 runs 14 residues. Trimming removed 7 bases at V and 6 bases at J, with 19 bases between. CDR3 residues: CAINNLGAGGEQYF. The CDR3 nucleotides are TGTGCCATCAATAACCTGGGGGCAGGAGGCGAGCAGTACTTC.

The chain employs TRBV15 and TRBJ2-7; the D call may be TRBD1 or TRBD2 (5 bases each). Germline values: CDR1 LNHNV, CDR2 YYDKDF (reference sequence). V dropped 3 bases and J dropped 6 bases, with 18 bases sitting between them. This CDR3 region has 15 residues. The CDR3 bases are TGTGCCACCAGCAGCGCCCTGGGACCGGAGGTCGAGCAGTACTTC. This sequence encodes CATSSALGPEVEQYF.

The rearrangement uses TRBV29-1 and TRBJ1-2, with TRBD1 matching over 8 bases. This CDR3 comprises 12 residues. Germline CDR1 is SQVTM and CDR2 is ANQGSEA. Losses at the gene ends were 4 bases for V and 4 bases for J; bases not matched to a gene: 2. For the CDR3, the DNA is TGCAGCGTTGTGGACAGGGCCTATGGCTACACCTTC. It yields the protein CSVVDRAYGYTF.

This clonotype was seen more than once but under ten times. This chain links TRBV3-1 with TRBJ2-2; either TRBD1 or TRBD2 may fit D (5 bases each). Trimming pared 4 bases from V and 0 bases from J, leaving 12 bases between. The V gene's germline CDR1 is LGHDT and CDR2 YNNKEL (reference sequence). CDR3 length: 16 residues. CDR3 bases: TGTGCCAGCAGCCTAACCGGGGCATCGAACACCGGGGAGCTGTTTTTT. This codes for CASSLTGASNTGELFF.

This chain uses TRBV15 with TRBJ2-7; 13 nucleotides agree with TRBD2. This CDR3 region has 16 residues. Germline assignment: CDR1 LNHNV and CDR2 YYDKDF (reference sequence). V lost 3 bases, J lost 5 bases, and 7 bases stayed unmatched. The CDR3 region has the DNA TGTGCCACCAGCAGTGGAGGACTAGCGGGGGAAGACGAGCAGTACTTC. The encoded protein is CATSSGGLAGEDEQYF.

This clonotype appeared many times. The chain carries TRBV2 and TRBJ2-5, with TRBD2 identical over 11 bases. The junction had 11 bases not matched to a gene; V was cut back by 6 bases and J by 5 bases. The CDR3 loop spans 16 amino acids. Per germline, CDR1 SNHLY and CDR2 FYNNEI. CDR3 protein: CASRLGLAGNAETQYF. As DNA, the CDR3 is TGTGCCAGCAGATTAGGACTAGCGGGCAACGCGGAGACCCAGTACTTC.

The chain uses TRBV24-1 and TRBJ1-2; D perhaps matches TRBD1 (5 bases). CDR3 length equals 14 residues. Germline V lookup: CDR1 KGHDR, CDR2 SFDVKD. V was trimmed by 4 bases and J by 2 bases, leaving 10 bases between them. CDR3 sequence reads: CATSEAGRNYGYTF. The CDR3 DNA is TGTGCCACCAGTGAGGCAGGGCGCAACTATGGCTACACCTTC.

In this sample, this clonotype turned up many times. The chain employs TRBV12-3 or TRBV12-4 and TRBJ1-2; the D gene is possibly TRBD1 (5 bases). Trimming took 3 bases from V and 5 from J, leaving 7 bases between them. The CDR3 sequence is 12 residues long. The CDR3 region has the DNA TGTGCCAGCAGTTTTTCAGGGTATGGCTACACCTTC. Its protein product is CASSFSGYGYTF.

This clonotype was picked up many times. This chain connects TRBV20-1 to TRBJ1-6, with 8 bases that match TRBD1. V was clipped by 5 bases and J by 10 bases; unmatched bases: 10. Germline V gene lookup returns CDR1 DFQATT and CDR2 SNEGSKA (reference sequence). The CDR3 is 14 residues long. CDR3 residues: CSASDRAKESPLHF. The CDR3 nucleotides are TGCAGTGCTTCGGACAGGGCGAAAGAATCACCCCTCCACTTT.

This clonotype was counted at least ten times. V gene TRBV29-1 combines with J gene TRBJ1-2; D perhaps matches TRBD1 (5 bases). The CDR3 runs 13 residues. The germline V and J ends were trimmed by 0 bases and 7 bases, with 12 bases remaining between them. The germline gives CDR1 SQVTM, CDR2 ANQGSEA. The CDR3 sequence: CSVEDLAGTGYTF. Written as DNA, the CDR3 is TGCAGCGTTGAAGATCTGGCAGGGACTGGCTACACCTTC.

In its sample, this clonotype was seen many times. The chain combines TRBV2 with TRBJ2-3; 10 nucleotides match TRBD2. Per the germline V gene, CDR1 is SNHLY and CDR2 is FYNNEI. V lost 6 bases, J lost 3 bases, and 3 bases stayed unmatched. The CDR3 sequence is 14 residues long. The CDR3 protein is CASRLAGRTDTQYF. CDR3 nucleotide sequence: TGTGCCAGCAGACTAGCGGGGAGGACAGATACGCAGTATTTT. The whole variable domain, remainder taken from reference TRBV2 and TRBJ2-3, is EPEVTQTPSHQVTQMGQEVILRCVPISNHLYFYWYRQILGQKVEFLVSFYNNEISEKSEIFDDQFSVERPDGSNFTLKIRSTKLEDSAMYFCASRLAGRTDTQYFGPGTRLTVL.

The table lists this clonotype with many counts. The chain combines TRBV9 with TRBJ2-5; 7 bases agree with TRBD1. Trimming took 0 bases from V and 6 from J; bases not matched to a gene: 5. Germline assignment: CDR1 SGDLS and CDR2 YYNGEE. The CDR3 is 14 amino acids. The CDR3 DNA is TGTGCCAGCAGCGTAGGACAGGGTGGCCAGACCCAGTACTTC. As protein: CASSVGQGGQTQYF.

The J gene is TRBJ2-3, the V gene TRBV29-1; 7 bases are a match to TRBD1. CDR1 is SQVTM, CDR2 ANQGSEA, per germline. The V gene end was trimmed by 5 bases and the J gene end by 4 bases; junction bases not matched to a gene: 6. CDR3 length: 13 residues. CDR3 nucleotides: TGCAGCGTTTTGACAGGGCGGCCAGATACGCAGTATTTT. Its protein product is CSVLTGRPDTQYF.

The chain carries TRBV2 and TRBJ1-5, with D maybe TRBD1 (5 bases). CDR1 and CDR2 (germline): SNHLY, FYNNEI. The CDR3 is 13 residues long. With 5 bases removed from V and 7 bases from J, the gap between germline ends came to 12 bases. The CDR3 reads CASSTLGVQPQHF. CDR3 DNA sequence: TGTGCCAGCAGTACTTTGGGGGTACAGCCCCAGCATTTT.

Regarding this clonotype: This likely comes from a read error, as the CDR3 has no conserved phenylalanine or tryptophan at its end. CDR3 sequence (DNA): TGTGCCAGCAGATCCGGGACAGGGGGCTATGGTTACACCCTC. Protein: CASRSGTGGYGYTL. The chain couples TRBV2 to TRBJ1-2, with TRBD1 matching over 12 bases. This CDR3 comprises 14 residues. Germline V gene data show CDR1 as SNHLY and CDR2 as FYNNEI.

This sequence joins TRBV20-1 and TRBJ2-3; 8 positions agree with TRBD2. The CDR3 has 14 amino acids. CDR1 DFQATT and CDR2 SNEGSKA come from the germline V gene (reference sequence). The V and J ends lost 3 bases and 2 bases, in that order; junction bases with no gene match: 4. The CDR3 region has the DNA TGCAGTGCTAGTGGTAGCGGGGTCACAGATACGCAGTATTTT. It yields the protein CSASGSGVTDTQYF.

This clonotype was counted ten times or more. This CDR3 reads CASSGTGVNGYTF. In nucleotides, the CDR3 is TGTGCCAGCAGCGGGACAGGGGTGAATGGCTACACCTTC. The V gene is TRBV12-3 or TRBV12-4, the J gene TRBJ1-2, with 10 bases matching TRBD1. Germline trimming cut 6 bases from V and 6 bases from J; bases unmatched to any gene: 4. This CDR3 is 13 amino acids long.

This clonotype was seen just once. The J gene is TRBJ2-1, the V gene TRBV19; D is uncertain. V lost 7 bases and J 12 bases, leaving 13 bases between the germline ends. Germline-derived CDR1 and CDR2 are LNHDA and SQIVND (reference sequence). This CDR3 contains 11 residues. The CDR3 DNA is TGTGCCAGTACCCGGAGTGGAAGGCAGTTCTTC. It codes for CASTRSGRQFF.

Many counts were recorded for this clonotype. The chain uses TRBV7-2 and TRBJ1-2; TRBD1 matches at 7 bases. Germline V gives CDR1 SGHTA, CDR2 FQGNSA. This CDR3 is 13 amino acids long. V lost 1 base, J lost 8 bases, and 4 bases stayed unmatched. CDR3 protein: CASSLDRGRGYTF. The DNA of the CDR3 is TGTGCCAGCAGCTTAGACAGGGGCAGAGGCTACACCTTC.

This clonotype was seen many times. The chain couples TRBV20-1 to TRBJ2-7; D is unresolved. Trimming shortened V by 5 bases and J by 6 bases, and 23 bases separated the two germline ends. This CDR3 has 15 residues. Germline lookup yields CDR1 DFQATT and CDR2 SNEGSKA (reference sequence). DNA of the CDR3: TGCAGTGCTGGAACCAACACCGACTCCCTCGGCGAGCAGTACTTC. This gives the protein CSAGTNTDSLGEQYF.

V gene TRBV18 combines with J gene TRBJ1-1; TRBD1 matches 7 bases. Germline V lookup: CDR1 KGHSH, CDR2 LQKENI. CDR3 size: 14 residues. Trimming cost V 4 bases and J 3 bases; bases outside gene matches: 5. In nucleotides, the CDR3 is TGTGCCAGCTCACAGGGGGCTGGCGACACTGAAGCTTTCTTT. Translation: CASSQGAGDTEAFF.

This clonotype was seen repeatedly, ten times or more. The rearrangement uses TRBV11-2 and TRBJ1-2, with D possibly being TRBD1 (5 bases). The CDR3 has 15 residues. Trimming cost V 3 bases and J 8 bases, with 19 bases left between them. From germline, CDR1 is SGHAT and CDR2 FQNNGV. The CDR3 loop is CASSFGGNSLGGYTF. In DNA form, the CDR3 reads TGTGCCAGCAGCTTTGGGGGGAATTCCCTTGGGGGCTACACCTTC.

This clonotype has a handful of counts. The chain is built from TRBV27 and TRBJ1-2; D is uncertain. Deletions cut 4 bases from V and 5 bases from J, with 5 bases between. The CDR3 covers 11 residues. CDR1 is MNHEY, CDR2 SMNVEV, per germline (reference sequence). CDR3 DNA: TGTGCCAGCAGTTCAGGATATGGCTACACCTTC. It codes for CASSSGYGYTF.

The chain carries TRBV19 and TRBJ1-2; D is undetermined. Germline lookup yields CDR1 LNHDA and CDR2 SQIVND (reference sequence). Trimming left V 3 bases short and J 7 bases short, with 18 bases between. The CDR3 runs to 15 residues. Here the CDR3 reads CASSMDAIAPFGYTF. The DNA of the CDR3 is TGTGCCAGTAGTATGGACGCGATAGCCCCTTTTGGCTACACCTTC.

On this clonotype: Sequence at one end of the junction differs from germline and may be a read error. The rearrangement links TRBV20-1 to TRBJ2-5, with D tentatively TRBD1 (7 bases). The length of the CDR3 is 15 residues. Germline V gene sequence: CDR1 DFQATT, CDR2 SNEGSKA (reference sequence). The CDR3 nucleotides are TGCGGTGCTAGAGACCCCAGGGGGGCGGGGGAGACCCAGTACTTC. It is translated as CGARDPRGAGETQYF.

As regards this clonotype: A much more abundant neighbour one base away suggests this may be a read error. The CDR3 DNA sequence: TGTGCCAGCAGTCCAATGGGACTAGCGGCGAACACCGGGGAGCTGTGTTTT. It yields the protein CASSPMGLAANTGELCF. The chain carries TRBV2 and TRBJ2-2; 11 positions agree with TRBD2. Germline CDR1 and CDR2: SNHLY and FYNNEI. The CDR3 has 17 amino acids.

A few counts support this clonotype. Just one base apart from a much larger clone, this may be a read error. The CDR3 protein is CASSAGGDYEQYF. CDR3 sequence (DNA): TGCGCCAGCAGTGCGGGCGGCGACTACGAGCAGTACTTC. The chain recombines TRBV10-1 with TRBJ2-7; D gene unclear. Germline V lookup: CDR1 WNHNN, CDR2 SYGVQD (reference sequence). The ends were cut back, 4 bases at V and 3 bases at J, with 10 bases in the middle. The CDR3 consists of 13 residues.

This clonotype appeared many times. The chain uses TRBV4-2 and TRBJ1-4, with 8 bases fitting TRBD1. The CDR3 has 15 amino acids. The V and J ends lost 1 base and 6 bases, in that order; junction bases with no gene match: 4. Germline CDR1 is LGHNA and CDR2 is YNFKEQ. The CDR3, as DNA: TGTGCCAGCAGCCAAGGGAACAGGGGGGATGAAAAACTGTTTTTT. Translation gives CASSQGNRGDEKLFF.

The chain recombines TRBV20-1 with TRBJ2-7, with 7 nucleotides matching TRBD1. V lost 3 bases to trimming and J lost 6 bases; unmatched junction nucleotides: 2. The CDR3 runs 11 residues. Germline V gene data show CDR1 as DFQATT and CDR2 as SNEGSKA (reference sequence). CDR3 bases: TGCAGTGCTAGGACAGGGCGCGAGCAGTACTTC. Protein product: CSARTGREQYF.

This clonotype has just a few counts. This chain connects TRBV10-3 to TRBJ1-2; TRBD1 matches 7 bases. The V segment lost 10 bases and the J segment 3 bases; nucleotides outside the gene matches: 8. CDR3 length: 13 residues. Germline V lookup: CDR1 ENHRY, CDR2 SYGVKD. The CDR3 spells CASRIQGHYGYTF. The CDR3 nucleotides are TGTGCCAGCAGAATACAGGGGCACTATGGCTACACCTTC.

The V call is TRBV30, the J call TRBJ2-3; the match to TRBD2 covers 8 bases. V lost 0 bases to trimming and J lost 6 bases; unmatched junction nucleotides: 8. The CDR3 consists of 15 residues. Germline-derived CDR1 and CDR2 are GTSNPN and SVGIG (reference sequence). The CDR3 sequence is CAWSVSAGGRDTQYF. Written as DNA, the CDR3 is TGTGCCTGGAGTGTATCGGCGGGGGGTAGGGATACGCAGTATTTT.